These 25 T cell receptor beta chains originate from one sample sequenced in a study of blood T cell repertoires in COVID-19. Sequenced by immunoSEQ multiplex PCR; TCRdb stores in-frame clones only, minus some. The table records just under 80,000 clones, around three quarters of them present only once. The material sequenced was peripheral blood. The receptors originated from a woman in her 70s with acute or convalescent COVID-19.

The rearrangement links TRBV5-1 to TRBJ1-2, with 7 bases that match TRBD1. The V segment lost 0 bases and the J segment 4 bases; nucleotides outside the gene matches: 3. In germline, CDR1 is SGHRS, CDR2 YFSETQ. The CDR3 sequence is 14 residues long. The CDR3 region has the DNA TGCGCCAGCAGCTTGGACCAGGGGGGCTATGGCTACACCTTC. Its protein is CASSLDQGGYGYTF.

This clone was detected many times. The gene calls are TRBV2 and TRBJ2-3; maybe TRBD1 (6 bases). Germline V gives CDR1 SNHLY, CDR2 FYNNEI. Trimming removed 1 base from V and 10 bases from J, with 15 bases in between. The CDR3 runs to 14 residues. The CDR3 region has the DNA TGTGCCAGCAGTGAAGTGGCCCACAGGGATCCGCAGTATTTT. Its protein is CASSEVAHRDPQYF.

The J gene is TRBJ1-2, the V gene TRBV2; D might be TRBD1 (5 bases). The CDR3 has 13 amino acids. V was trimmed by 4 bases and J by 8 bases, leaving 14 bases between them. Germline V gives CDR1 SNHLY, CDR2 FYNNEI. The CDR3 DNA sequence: TGTGCCAGCAGTGGGGGACTTTCGCAAGGCTACACCTTC. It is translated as CASSGGLSQGYTF. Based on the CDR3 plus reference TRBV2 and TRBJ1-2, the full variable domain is EPEVTQTPSHQVTQMGQEVILRCVPISNHLYFYWYRQILGQKVEFLVSFYNNEISEKSEIFDDQFSVERPDGSNFTLKIRSTKLEDSAMYFCASSGGLSQGYTFGSGTRLTVV.

CDR3 sequence: CASSPDRLNTEAFF. CDR3 DNA sequence: TGTGCCAGCAGTCCAGACAGATTGAACACTGAAGCTTTCTTT. The gene calls are TRBV7-6 and TRBJ1-1; tentatively, D is TRBD1 (5 bases). This CDR3 contains 14 residues. The germline CDR1 and CDR2 sequences are SGHVS and FNYEAQ. Trimming took off 6 bases at V and 0 bases at J, with 11 bases between the two ends.

The DNA for the CDR3 is TGTGCCAGCAGTGAAGCTGTCGGAGATTTCTATGGCTACACCTTC. Translating it yields CASSEAVGDFYGYTF. This chain connects TRBV6-1 to TRBJ1-2; D not certain. CDR3 length: 15 amino acids. Germline V gives CDR1 MNHNS, CDR2 SASEGT. Trimming shortened V by 0 bases and J by 4 bases, and 12 bases separated the two germline ends.

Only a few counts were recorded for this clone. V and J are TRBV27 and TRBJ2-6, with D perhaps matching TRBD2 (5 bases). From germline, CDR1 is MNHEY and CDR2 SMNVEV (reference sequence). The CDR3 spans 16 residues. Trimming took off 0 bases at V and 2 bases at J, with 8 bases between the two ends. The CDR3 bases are TGTGCCAGCAGTTTATCGAAGACTACTGGGGCCAACGTCCTGACTTTC. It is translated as CASSLSKTTGANVLTF.

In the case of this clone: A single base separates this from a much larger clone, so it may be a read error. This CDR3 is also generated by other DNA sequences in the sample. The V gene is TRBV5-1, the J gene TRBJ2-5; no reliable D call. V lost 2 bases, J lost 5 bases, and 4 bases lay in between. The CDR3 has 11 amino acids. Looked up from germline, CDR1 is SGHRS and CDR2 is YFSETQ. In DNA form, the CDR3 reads TGCGCCAGCAGCTTCGGTGAGACCCAGTACTTC. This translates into CASSFGETQYF.

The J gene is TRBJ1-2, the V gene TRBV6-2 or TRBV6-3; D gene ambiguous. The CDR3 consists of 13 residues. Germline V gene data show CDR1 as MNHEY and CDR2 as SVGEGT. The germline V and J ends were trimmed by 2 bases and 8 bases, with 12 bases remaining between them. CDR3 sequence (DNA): TGTGCCAGCAGTTACGCGAGACTAGGCGGCTACACCTTC. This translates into CASSYARLGGYTF.

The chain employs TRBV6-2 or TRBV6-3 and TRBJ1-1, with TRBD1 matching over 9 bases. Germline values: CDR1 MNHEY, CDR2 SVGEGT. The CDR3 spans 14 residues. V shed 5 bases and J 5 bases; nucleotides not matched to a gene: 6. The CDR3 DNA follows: TGTGCCAGCAGTCGACAGACAGGGGGGACTGAAGCTTTCTTT. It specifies CASSRQTGGTEAFF.

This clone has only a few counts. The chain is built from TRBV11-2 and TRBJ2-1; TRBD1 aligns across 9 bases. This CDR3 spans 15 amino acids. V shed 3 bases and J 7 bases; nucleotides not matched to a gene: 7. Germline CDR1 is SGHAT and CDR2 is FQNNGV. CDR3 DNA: TGTGCCAGCAGCTTGACAGGGGGGGCGGGTAATGAGCAGTTCTTC. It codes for CASSLTGGAGNEQFF.

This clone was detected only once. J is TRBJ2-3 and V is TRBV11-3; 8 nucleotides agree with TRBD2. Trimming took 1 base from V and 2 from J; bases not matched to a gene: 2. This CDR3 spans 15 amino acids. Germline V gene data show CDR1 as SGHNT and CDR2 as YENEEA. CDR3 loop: CASSLVGGDTDTQYF. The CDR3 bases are TGTGCCAGCAGCTTAGTCGGGGGGGACACAGATACGCAGTATTTT.

This CDR3 reads CATWGADRVDTEAFF. Written as DNA, the CDR3 is TGTGCCACCTGGGGGGCCGACAGGGTTGACACTGAAGCTTTCTTT. This chain uses TRBV6-6 with TRBJ1-1; TRBD1 agrees at 7 bases. The CDR3 is made up of 15 amino acids. The V and J ends lost 10 bases and 3 bases, in that order; junction bases with no gene match: 14. Per germline, CDR1 MNHNY and CDR2 SVGAGI (reference sequence).

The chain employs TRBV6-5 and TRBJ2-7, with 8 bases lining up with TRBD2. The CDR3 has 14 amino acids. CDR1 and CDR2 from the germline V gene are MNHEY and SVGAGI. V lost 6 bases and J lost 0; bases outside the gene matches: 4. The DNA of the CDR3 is TGTGCCAGCAGCCAAAGCGGGAGCTCCTACGAGCAGTACTTC. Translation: CASSQSGSSYEQYF.

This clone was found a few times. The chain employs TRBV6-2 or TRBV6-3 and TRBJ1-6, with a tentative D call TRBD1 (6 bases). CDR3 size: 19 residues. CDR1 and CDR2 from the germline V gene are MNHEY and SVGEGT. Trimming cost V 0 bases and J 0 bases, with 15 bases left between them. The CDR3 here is CASSYSVRDRSSYNSPLHF. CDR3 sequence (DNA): TGTGCCAGCAGTTACTCGGTCCGAGACAGGAGCTCCTATAATTCACCCCTCCACTTT.

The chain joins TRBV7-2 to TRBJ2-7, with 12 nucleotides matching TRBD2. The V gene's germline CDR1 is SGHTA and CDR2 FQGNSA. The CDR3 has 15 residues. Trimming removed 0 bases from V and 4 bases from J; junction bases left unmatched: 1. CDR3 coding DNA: TGTGCCAGCAGCTTAGCCGGACTAGCGGGGTACGAGCAGTACTTC. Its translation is CASSLAGLAGYEQYF.

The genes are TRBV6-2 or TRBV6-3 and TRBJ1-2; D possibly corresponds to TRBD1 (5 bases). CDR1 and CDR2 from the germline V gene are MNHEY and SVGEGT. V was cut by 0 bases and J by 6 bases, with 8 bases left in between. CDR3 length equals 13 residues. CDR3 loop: CASSYSGAHGYTF. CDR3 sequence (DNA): TGTGCCAGCAGTTACTCAGGGGCGCATGGCTACACCTTC.

The CDR3 spells CASGPGGSYEQYF. CDR3 in DNA: TGTGCCAGTGGGCCTGGGGGGTCCTACGAGCAGTACTTC. V is TRBV27 and J is TRBJ2-7; possibly TRBD2 for D (6 bases). CDR1 is MNHEY and CDR2 is SMNVEV in the germline V gene (reference sequence). Between the trimmed V and J ends, which lost 9 bases and 1 base, there was a span of 13 bases. The length of the CDR3 is 13 residues.

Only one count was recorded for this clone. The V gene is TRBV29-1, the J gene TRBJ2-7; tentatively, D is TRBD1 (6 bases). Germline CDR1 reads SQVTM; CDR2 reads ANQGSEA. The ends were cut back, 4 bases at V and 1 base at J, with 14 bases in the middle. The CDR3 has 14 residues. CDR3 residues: CSVVGADGSYEQYF. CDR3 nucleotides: TGCAGCGTTGTGGGGGCAGACGGATCCTACGAGCAGTACTTC.

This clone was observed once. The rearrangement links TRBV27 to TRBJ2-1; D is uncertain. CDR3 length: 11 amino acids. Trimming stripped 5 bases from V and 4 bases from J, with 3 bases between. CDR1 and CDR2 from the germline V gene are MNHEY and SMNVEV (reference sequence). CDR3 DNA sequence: TGTGCCAGCAGTCAATACAATGAGCAGTTCTTC. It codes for CASSQYNEQFF.

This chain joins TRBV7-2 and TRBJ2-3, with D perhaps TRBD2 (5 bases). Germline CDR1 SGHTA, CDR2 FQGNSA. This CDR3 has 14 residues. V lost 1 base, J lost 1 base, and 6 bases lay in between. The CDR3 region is CASSLGRGTDTQYF. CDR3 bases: TGTGCCAGCAGCTTAGGGCGGGGCACAGATACGCAGTATTTT.

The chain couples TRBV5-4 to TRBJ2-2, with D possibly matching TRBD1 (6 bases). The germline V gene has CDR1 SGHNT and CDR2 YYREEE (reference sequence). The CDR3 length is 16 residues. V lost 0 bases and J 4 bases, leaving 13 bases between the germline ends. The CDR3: CASSLGGRGSTGELFF. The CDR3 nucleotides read TGTGCCAGCAGCTTGGGTGGCAGGGGAAGCACCGGGGAGCTGTTTTTT.

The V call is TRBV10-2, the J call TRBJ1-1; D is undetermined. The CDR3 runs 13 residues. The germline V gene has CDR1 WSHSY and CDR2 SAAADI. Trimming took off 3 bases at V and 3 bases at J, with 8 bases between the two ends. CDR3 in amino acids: CASSEDTDTEAFF. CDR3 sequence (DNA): TGCGCCAGCAGTGAAGACACGGACACTGAAGCTTTCTTT.

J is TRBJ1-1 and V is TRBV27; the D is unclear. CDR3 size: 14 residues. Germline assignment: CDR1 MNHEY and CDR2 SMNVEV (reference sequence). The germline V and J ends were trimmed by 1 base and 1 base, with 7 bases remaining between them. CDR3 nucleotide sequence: TGTGCCAGCAGTTTATTAGCGAGGAACACTGAAGCTTTCTTT. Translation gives CASSLLARNTEAFF.

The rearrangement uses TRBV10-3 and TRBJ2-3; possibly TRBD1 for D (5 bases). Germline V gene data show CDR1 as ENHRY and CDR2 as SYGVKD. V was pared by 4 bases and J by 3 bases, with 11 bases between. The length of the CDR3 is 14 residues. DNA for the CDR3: TGTGCCATCAGTGGTGCAGGGTTAACAGATACGCAGTATTTT. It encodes CAISGAGLTDTQYF.

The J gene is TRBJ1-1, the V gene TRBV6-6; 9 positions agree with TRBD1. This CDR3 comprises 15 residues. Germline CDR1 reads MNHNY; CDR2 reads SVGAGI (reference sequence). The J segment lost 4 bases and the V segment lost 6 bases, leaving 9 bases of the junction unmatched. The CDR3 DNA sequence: TGTGCCAGCAGCTCGACCGGGACAGGGATCACTGAAGCTTTCTTT. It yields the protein CASSSTGTGITEAFF.